This TCR beta chain was sequenced in a study of blood T cell repertoires in COVID-19. Study information: Samples of COVID-19 (acute and convalescent) were obtained from the United States, Italy and Spain. PBMCs, B-cell-depleted T cells, or T cells were the source of the cDNA or gDNA that made up the material.

From germline, CDR1 is SNHLY and CDR2 FYNNEI. The CDR3 contains 15 residues. The V segment lost 6 bases and the J segment 3 bases; nucleotides outside the gene matches: 6. In the authors' methods: Estimation of nucleated cell counts relied on the amplification of reference gene primers. Libraries were prepared by immunoSEQ multiplex PCR; TCRdb keeps only in-frame clonotypes and omits some of them. For V, J and clone size, that table is used; D and trimming come from the DNA. In the table there are about 200,000 clones, about 85% of which are singletons. The sample taken for sequencing was peripheral blood. The clonotype comes from a woman aged 80 or over with acute or convalescent COVID-19. The chain is built from TRBV2 and TRBJ1-1; 11 nucleotides align to TRBD1. The CDR3 loop reads CASSGDRGGYTEAFF. As DNA, the CDR3 is TGTGCCAGCAGCGGGGACAGGGGGGGATACACTGAAGCTTTCTTT.